This note documents a single TCR beta chain sequence. These data are taken from a study of blood T cell repertoires in COVID-19. Study-level background: Samples came from the United States, Italy and Spain, spanning acute and convalescent COVID-19. The cDNA or gDNA used as material had been derived from T cells, B-cell-depleted T cells, or PBMCs.

This CDR3 region has 14 residues. Study processing details: It was from reference gene primer amplification that nucleated cell counts were estimated. Measured with immunoSEQ multiplex PCR; TCRdb has only the in-frame clones, and not every one. The V and J calls and clone size are taken from that table; D and trimming were inferred from the DNA. This repertoire shows under 55,000 clones, over 85% found once; its top ten account for 3.9%. This TCR came from a human donor in a cohort sampled during active COVID-19. The sequencing input was peripheral blood. This rearrangement joins TRBV7-5 to TRBJ1-1; the table calls TRBD1, which could not be checked here. TRBV7-5 is flagged as a pseudogene. The CDR3 loop reads CARSCRGHDTEAFF. The CDR3, as DNA: TGTGCCAGAAGCTGCAGGGGGCACGACACTGAAGCTTTCTTT.